This TCR beta chain is drawn from a study of blood T cell repertoires in COVID-19. Overall study: Italy, Spain and the United States were the sources of the convalescent and acute COVID-19 samples. PBMCs, B-cell-depleted T cells, or T cells provided the cDNA or gDNA that made up the material.

Profiled with immunoSEQ multiplex PCR; TCRdb holds only in-frame clones, not every one. The sample contains roughly 340,000 clones, 91% of which appear only once. Germline V gene sequence: CDR1 LNHDA, CDR2 SQIVND (reference sequence). The CDR3 extends over 17 amino acids. J lost 8 bases, V lost 3 bases, and 12 bases had no gene match. The TCR was taken from a woman aged 18-35 years who had recovered from COVID-19. V usage is TRBV19 and J usage is TRBJ2-1; 11 bases agree with TRBD2. The sequenced material came from peripheral blood. The CDR3 nucleotides read TGTGCCAGTAGTATTCCCTATAGCGGGAGGGCCGGGCATGAGCAGTTCTTC. Translation: CASSIPYSGRAGHEQFF.